This T cell receptor beta chain was captured by sequencing in a study of blood T cell repertoires in COVID-19. The CDR3 is 15 residues long. CDR1 and CDR2 from the germline V gene are GTSNPN and SVGIG (reference sequence). V shed 5 bases and J shed 3 bases, with 19 bases lying between them. Participants in the exposed group had met a COVID-19 case in the 2 weeks before joining the study. As handled by the study authors: It was from reference gene primer amplification that nucleated cell counts were estimated. The protocol was immunoSEQ multiplex PCR, while the TCRdb copy is restricted to in-frame clones and leaves out a portion. V and J calls and clone size come straight from that table; D and trimming were deduced from the DNA. This sample has approximately 340,000 clones, with approximately 89% found just once.

This clonotype was sampled from a woman aged 35 to 49 who had been exposed to COVID-19. Sequencing used PBMCs or T cells enriched from blood (not recorded which). The chain is built from TRBV30 and TRBJ1-2; D might be TRBD1 (6 bases). The CDR3 is CAWGTSAGADYGYTF. The CDR3 DNA follows: TGTGCCTGGGGCACCTCCGCGGGGGCGGACTATGGCTACACCTTC. The full variable domain, with the rest looked up from reference TRBV30 and TRBJ1-2, is SQTIHQWPATLVQPVGSPLSLECTVEGTSNPNLYWYRQAAGRGLQLLFYSVGIGQISSEVPQNLSASRPQDRQFILSSKKLLLSDSGFYLCAWGTSAGADYGYTFGSGTRLTVV.